These 16 T cell receptor beta chains were all obtained from the same sample, sequenced in a study of Tregs in tolerant kidney transplant recipients. Produced via immunoSEQ multiplex PCR; TCRdb's table is partial and in-frame only. The sample has under 300,000 clones; 80% to 85% are singletons. What was sequenced was CD4+ T cells from blood. These receptors came from a human donor in good health.

V is TRBV6-5 and J is TRBJ1-5; a possible D gene is TRBD1 (5 bases). The germline CDR1 and CDR2 sequences are MNHEY and SVGAGI. Between the trimmed V and J ends, which lost 10 bases and 7 bases, there was a span of 23 bases. The CDR3 runs to 15 residues. This chain's CDR3 is CAIRSARGKGQPQHF. As DNA, the CDR3 is TGTGCCATCAGATCCGCCCGGGGCAAAGGCCAGCCCCAGCATTTT.

V gene TRBV2 combines with J gene TRBJ1-5; D possibly corresponds to TRBD1 (5 bases). CDR1 is SNHLY and CDR2 is FYNNEI in the germline V gene. V shed 6 bases and J shed 0 bases, with 15 bases lying between them. The CDR3 sequence is 16 residues long. The CDR3 DNA reads TGTGCCAGCAGGCGCGTCCAGGGAGGTAGCAATCAGCCCCAGCATTTT. The encoded protein is CASRRVQGGSNQPQHF.

On this clone itself: An end of the junction does not agree with germline; a read error may underlie this. The chain couples TRBV5-1 to TRBJ1-5, with 8 positions matching TRBD1. The CDR3 has 16 amino acids. The germline V gene has CDR1 SGHRS and CDR2 YFSETQ. The CDR3 reads CASSYRQGSSNQSQHF. CDR3 nucleotides: TGCGCCAGCAGCTACCGACAGGGGTCGAGCAATCAGTCCCAGCATTTT.

Comment on this clone: Other DNA sequences in this specimen translate into the identical CDR3. The V gene is TRBV5-1, the J gene TRBJ2-1; TRBD2 matches 11 bases. V trimming: 1 base; J trimming: 0 bases; junction bases outside the gene matches: 0. The CDR3 spans 16 residues. Germline V gene data show CDR1 as SGHRS and CDR2 as YFSETQ. The CDR3 DNA is TGCGCCAGCAGCTTGACTAGCGGGGGCTCCTACAATGAGCAGTTCTTC. It yields the protein CASSLTSGGSYNEQFF. Based on the CDR3 plus reference TRBV5-1 and TRBJ2-1, the full variable domain is KAGVTQTPRYLIKTRGQQVTLSCSPISGHRSVSWYQQTPGQGLQFLFEYFSETQRNKGNFPGRFSGRQFSNSRSEMNVSTLELGDSALYLCASSLTSGGSYNEQFFGPGTRLTVL.

The genes are TRBV7-9 and TRBJ2-2, with D possibly matching TRBD1 (5 bases). The V and J ends lost 0 bases and 2 bases respectively, with 7 bases between them. CDR1 is SEHNR, CDR2 FQNEAQ, per germline (reference sequence). This CDR3 contains 15 residues. CDR3 amino acids: CASSLAGVNTGELFF. The CDR3, as DNA: TGTGCCAGCAGCTTAGCAGGGGTAAACACCGGGGAGCTGTTTTTT.

This clone was recorded a few times. The rearrangement uses TRBV6-5 and TRBJ2-5; D may be TRBD2 (6 bases). Trimming cost V 0 bases and J 7 bases, with 12 bases left between them. CDR1 is MNHEY, CDR2 SVGAGI, per germline. The CDR3 is 14 residues long. The CDR3 DNA is TGTGCCAGCAGTTACTCGACGGGAGAGGGGACCCAGTACTTC. Translating it yields CASSYSTGEGTQYF.

The rearrangement joins TRBV5-1 to TRBJ1-1; the D is unclear. The CDR3 runs 15 residues. Deletions cut 0 bases from V and 1 base from J, with 10 bases between. Germline-derived CDR1 and CDR2 are SGHRS and YFSETQ. The CDR3 bases are TGCGCCAGCAGCTTGGCCCCAGAGGGGAACACTGAAGCTTTCTTT. It translates to CASSLAPEGNTEAFF.

The chain carries TRBV19 and TRBJ1-5; D is unresolved. This CDR3 contains 14 residues. The germline V gene encodes CDR1 LNHDA and CDR2 SQIVND (reference sequence). V shed 11 bases and J shed 0 bases, with 14 bases lying between them. DNA of the CDR3: TGTGCCGTGTGCCCCACGGGTAGCAATCAGCCCCAGCATTTT. It is translated as CAVCPTGSNQPQHF.

The chain has TRBV5-8 and TRBJ2-7; the D is unclear. Germline loops: CDR1 SGHTS, CDR2 YDEGEE. Trimming removed 5 bases from V and 2 bases from J, with 17 bases in between. The CDR3 totals 15 residues. CDR3 coding DNA: TGTGCCAGCAGGCGCCGAGACACCTCCGCCTACGAGCAGTACTTC. Protein: CASRRRDTSAYEQYF. The full variable domain, with the rest looked up from reference TRBV5-8 and TRBJ2-7, is EAGVTQSPTHLIKTRGQQATLRCSPISGHTSVYWYQQALGLGLQFLLWYDEGEERNRGNFPPRFSGRQFPNYSSELNVNALELEDSALYLCASRRRDTSAYEQYFGPGTRLTVT.

The chain couples TRBV18 to TRBJ2-6, with 8 bases aligning to TRBD1. Trimming took 4 bases from V and 3 from J; bases not matched to a gene: 14. The CDR3 length is 19 residues. Germline V CDR1 and CDR2: KGHSH, LQKENI. CDR3 DNA sequence: TGTGCCAGCTCACACGACGGGACAGGCTTGTTAAATGGGGCCAACGTCCTGACTTTC. The encoded protein is CASSHDGTGLLNGANVLTF. Combining the CDR3 with reference TRBV18 and TRBJ2-6 gives the whole variable domain NAGVMQNPRHLVRRRGQEARLRCSPMKGHSHVYWYRQLPEEGLKFMVYLQKENIIDESGMPKERFSAEFPKEGPSILRIQQVVRGDSAAYFCASSHDGTGLLNGANVLTFGAGSRLTVL.

The rearrangement joins TRBV6-1 to TRBJ1-6; no clear D. This CDR3 has 12 residues. V lost 5 bases, J lost 10 bases, and 9 bases lay in between. The germline CDR1 and CDR2 sequences are MNHNS and SASEGT. CDR3 sequence: CASSSLFSPLHF. In nucleotides, the CDR3 is TGTGCCAGCAGTTCCCTATTCTCACCCCTCCACTTT.

V usage is TRBV30 and J usage is TRBJ2-5; either TRBD1 or TRBD2 may supply D (5 bases each). Trimming cost V 7 bases and J 1 base, with 19 bases left between them. The germline V gene has CDR1 GTSNPN and CDR2 SVGIG (reference sequence). This CDR3 region has 15 residues. The CDR3 region is CAFAHQPGPQETQYF. The DNA for the CDR3 is TGTGCCTTCGCCCATCAGCCGGGACCCCAAGAGACCCAGTACTTC. Full variable domain (rest looked up from reference TRBV30 and TRBJ2-5): SQTIHQWPATLVQPVGSPLSLECTVEGTSNPNLYWYRQAAGRGLQLLFYSVGIGQISSEVPQNLSASRPQDRQFILSSKKLLLSDSGFYLCAFAHQPGPQETQYFGPGTRLLVL.

The chain joins TRBV19 to TRBJ1-2; 7 nucleotides match TRBD1. This CDR3 is 12 amino acids long. Germline V gene lookup returns CDR1 LNHDA and CDR2 SQIVND (reference sequence). Losses at the gene ends were 10 bases for V and 4 bases for J; bases not matched to a gene: 6. CDR3 coding DNA: TGTGCCATCGCCGCAGGGGGCTATGGCTACACCTTC. This codes for CAIAAGGYGYTF.

This clone has only one observation. The V call is TRBV6-6, the J call TRBJ1-4; no firm D call. Germline lookup yields CDR1 MNHNY and CDR2 SVGAGI (reference sequence). The CDR3 loop spans 15 amino acids. V was cut by 6 bases and J by 3 bases, with 14 bases left in between. The CDR3 loop reads CASRRTDASNEKLFF. CDR3 DNA: TGTGCCAGCAGACGGACCGATGCGTCTAATGAAAAACTGTTTTTT.

CDR3 bases: TGCGCCAGCAGCTATGGACAGGGGTCTGAAGCTTTCTTT. Protein sequence: CASSYGQGSEAFF. V and J are TRBV5-1 and TRBJ1-1; 9 nucleotides line up with TRBD1. J lost 6 bases, V lost 3 bases, and 3 bases had no gene match. CDR3 length: 13 amino acids. The germline V gene has CDR1 SGHRS and CDR2 YFSETQ.

The chain links TRBV30 to TRBJ1-3, with a weak D call TRBD1 (5 bases). CDR1 is GTSNPN and CDR2 is SVGIG in the germline V gene (reference sequence). V was shortened by 0 bases and J by 8 bases, with 14 bases between the two germline ends. The CDR3 has 14 residues. Here the CDR3 reads CAWSVRGGADTIYF. CDR3 DNA: TGTGCCTGGAGTGTACGGGGGGGTGCGGACACCATATATTTT. The full variable domain, with the rest looked up from reference TRBV30 and TRBJ1-3, is SQTIHQWPATLVQPVGSPLSLECTVEGTSNPNLYWYRQAAGRGLQLLFYSVGIGQISSEVPQNLSASRPQDRQFILSSKKLLLSDSGFYLCAWSVRGGADTIYFGEGSWLTVV.